This T cell receptor beta chain was sequenced in a study of blood T cell repertoires in COVID-19. Study-level information: The United States, Italy and Spain supplied acute and convalescent COVID-19 samples. PBMCs, B-cell-depleted T cells, or T cells provided the cDNA or gDNA that made up the material.

Original handling: Estimates of nucleated cell counts were drawn from the amplification of reference gene primers. Profiling relied on immunoSEQ multiplex PCR, and the TCRdb table lists in-frame clones only, not all of them. V and J calls and clone size are those listed in that table; D and trimming were worked out from the DNA. The sample has about 45,000 clones; 60% to 80% are singletons. This clone appeared a few times. The sequence derives from a man aged 65-85 years with acute or convalescent COVID-19. The specimen was peripheral blood.

The CDR3 is CASSAGNSNQPQHF. CDR3 coding DNA: TGTGCCAGTAGTGCAGGGAACAGCAATCAGCCCCAGCATTTT. The chain links TRBV19 to TRBJ1-5; possibly TRBD1 for D (5 bases). Per germline, CDR1 LNHDA and CDR2 SQIVND (reference sequence). V was shortened by 5 bases and J by 1 base, with 9 bases between the two germline ends. The CDR3 has 14 residues.